This T cell receptor (beta chain) was identified in a study of T-cell memory formation after mild COVID-19. Each CDR3 protein gets one entry after TCRdb re-called the 5' RACE reads with MiXCR. The sample carries approximately 290,000 distinct CDR3 sequences, roughly 8.2% recorded once. This clonotype was observed a few times. What was sequenced was PBMCs or a T cell subset sorted from them (not recorded which). This receptor was taken from a man aged 18 to 35 who had mild COVID-19 (a few samples of this study predate the infection). Cell type and time point are not known.

This CDR3 is CASSSGVGNTEAFF. The CDR3 DNA is TGTGCCAGCAGCTCCGGCGTAGGTAACACTGAAGCTTTCTTT. V gene TRBV5-6 combines with J gene TRBJ1-1; no clear D. There are 14 residues in the CDR3. The ends were cut back, 3 bases at V and 2 bases at J, with 11 bases in the middle. Germline V gene sequence: CDR1 SGHDT, CDR2 YYEEEE.